This TCR beta chain is drawn from a study of blood T cell repertoires in COVID-19. Across the whole study: Nucleic acid was either cDNA or gDNA, and it came from T cells, B-cell-depleted T cells, or PBMCs.

With V trimmed by 11 bases and J by 1 base, 4 bases remained unmatched. Germline lookup yields CDR1 ENHRY and CDR2 SYGVKD. The CDR3 is 14 residues long. Source study methods: By means of reference gene primer amplification, nucleated cell counts were estimated. TCRdb keeps only in-frame clones here, not all; method: immunoSEQ multiplex PCR. Clonal size and the V and J genes are those of that table, whereas D and trimming came from the DNA. This sample has roughly 150,000 clones, with roughly 81% found just once. Sample: peripheral blood. The chain is built from TRBV10-3 and TRBJ2-5; TRBD2 aligns across 13 bases. This receptor was taken from a woman aged 80 or over with COVID-19, enrolled during active disease. The CDR3 sequence is CASGTSGVQETQYF. DNA of the CDR3: TGTGCCTCAGGGACTAGCGGGGTCCAAGAGACCCAGTACTTC.